This T cell receptor (beta chain) was captured by sequencing in a study of CD8 T cells in ankylosing spondylitis. The CDR3 covers 13 residues. Trimming took 1 base from V and 7 from J, leaving 10 bases between them. Germline lookup yields CDR1 LGHDT and CDR2 YNNKEL (reference sequence). It was by quantitative 5'-RACE with molecular barcodes that TCR beta libraries were made. TCRdb reprocessed the 5' RACE reads with MiXCR, giving one entry per CDR3 protein. In the table there are more than 60,000 distinct CDR3 sequences, roughly 5% of which are singletons. This clonotype was seen many times. The TCR comes from a male donor with ankylosing spondylitis or in good health (not recorded which). The chain has TRBV3-1 and TRBJ2-5, with D possibly TRBD2 on 6 matching bases. Sequenced: blood, either unsorted or a sorted T cell fraction (not recorded which). The CDR3 region has the DNA TGTGCCAGCAGCCAAGGCTCCGGGGGGACCCAGTACTTC. Translated, it gives CASSQGSGGTQYF.